These 25 T cell receptor beta chains share one sample of origin, sequenced in a study of response to subunit inactivated influenza vaccine. In TCRdb, the RT-PCR reads were re-called with MiXCR into one record per CDR3 protein. The table shows about 500,000 distinct CDR3 sequences, with 16% occurring only once. Source: CD4+ T cells sorted from PBMCs, taken around 25 months after vaccination. The receptors originated from a man between 50 and 69 years old who received an inactivated influenza vaccine.

The gene calls are TRBV6-2 or TRBV6-3 and TRBJ1-6; TRBD1 matches at 8 bases. This CDR3 has 13 residues. Germline values: CDR1 MNHEY, CDR2 SVGEGT. J lost 6 bases, V lost 7 bases, and 2 bases had no gene match. In DNA form, the CDR3 reads TGTGCCAGCAACGACAGGGGTAATTCACCCCTCCACTTT. This translates into CASNDRGNSPLHF.

The chain is built from TRBV2 and TRBJ2-7; 7 bases map to TRBD2. After removal of 1 base from V and 3 bases from J, the junction contained 9 bases not matched to a gene. Germline V gene data show CDR1 as SNHLY and CDR2 as FYNNEI. The CDR3 is 16 residues long. CDR3: CASSEGFGGSFYEQYF. The CDR3 nucleotides read TGTGCCAGCAGTGAAGGATTCGGCGGGAGCTTCTACGAGCAGTACTTC. Using reference TRBV2 and TRBJ2-7 for the parts outside the CDR3, the full variable domain is EPEVTQTPSHQVTQMGQEVILRCVPISNHLYFYWYRQILGQKVEFLVSFYNNEISEKSEIFDDQFSVERPDGSNFTLKIRSTKLEDSAMYFCASSEGFGGSFYEQYFGPGTRLTVT.

The rearrangement links TRBV3-1 to TRBJ1-2, with a tentative D call TRBD1 (5 bases). The CDR3 contains 14 residues. Germline V gene data show CDR1 as LGHDT and CDR2 as YNNKEL (reference sequence). V shed 5 bases and J shed 6 bases, with 16 bases lying between them. For the CDR3, the DNA is TGTGCCAGCAGCTCCCGGGGAGGGGTACATGGCTACACCTTC. This translates into CASSSRGGVHGYTF.

This sequence joins TRBV29-1 and TRBJ1-3; possibly TRBD1 for D (5 bases). This CDR3 contains 14 residues. Germline V gives CDR1 SQVTM, CDR2 ANQGSEA. Trimming cost V 4 bases and J 2 bases, with 12 bases left between them. The chain's CDR3 is CSVGNRPAGNTIYF. The DNA of the CDR3 is TGCAGCGTTGGGAACAGGCCTGCTGGAAACACCATATATTTT.

In regard to this clonotype: The junction does not match germline at one end; this may be a read error. The CDR3 loop reads CASSKRDSSNEQFF. The CDR3 DNA reads TGTGCCAGCAGCAAGCGGGACTCCTCCAATGAGCAGTTCTTC. J is TRBJ2-1 and V is TRBV7-8; 7 bases are shared with TRBD2. The CDR3 spans 14 residues. Germline V CDR1 and CDR2: SGHVS, FQNEAQ.

The rearrangement links TRBV29-1 to TRBJ2-3, with D uncertain. CDR1 is SQVTM and CDR2 is ANQGSEA in the germline V gene. The CDR3 contains 19 residues. Trimming left V 4 bases short and J 2 bases short, with 28 bases between. CDR3 nucleotide sequence: TGCAGCGTTGTTTCTCTGACACATGAGGAGCTGAAAATCACAGATACGCAGTATTTT. Encoded protein: CSVVSLTHEELKITDTQYF.

The chain employs TRBV6-6 and TRBJ2-5, with D perhaps matching TRBD2 (6 bases). Trimming stripped 6 bases from V and 7 bases from J, with 12 bases between. CDR3 size: 12 residues. CDR1 is MNHNY, CDR2 SVGAGI, per germline (reference sequence). The CDR3 nucleotides read TGTGCCAGCAGCAAGCCCGGGGGGACCCAGTACTTC. Amino acid sequence: CASSKPGGTQYF.

The rearrangement joins TRBV11-2 to TRBJ2-3; TRBD2 is a possible D gene (5 bases). Trimming took off 1 base at V and 7 bases at J, with 9 bases between the two ends. The length of the CDR3 is 13 residues. The germline gives CDR1 SGHAT, CDR2 FQNNGV. CDR3 DNA sequence: TGTGCCAGCAGCTTAGTTCGGGGATATACGCAGTATTTT. It specifies CASSLVRGYTQYF.

A few counts support this clonotype. The genes are TRBV5-4 and TRBJ2-1; 9 nucleotides match TRBD1. In germline, CDR1 is SGHNT, CDR2 YYREEE (reference sequence). The CDR3 runs 15 residues. Trimming cost V 6 bases and J 7 bases; bases outside gene matches: 11. CDR3 DNA sequence: TGTGCCAGCACCCGCCGGGACAGGGCTGGTAATGAGCAGTTCTTC. It yields the protein CASTRRDRAGNEQFF.

This clonotype was counted a few times. V gene TRBV5-1 combines with J gene TRBJ2-2; TRBD1 aligns across 8 bases. Germline V gene lookup returns CDR1 SGHRS and CDR2 YFSETQ. After removal of 6 bases from V and 4 bases from J, the junction contained 11 bases not matched to a gene. This CDR3 contains 16 residues. The DNA of the CDR3 is TGCGCCAGCACCCCAGGAACAGGGGGGACCACCGGGGAGCTGTTTTTT. Amino acids: CASTPGTGGTTGELFF.

The chain employs TRBV9 and TRBJ2-1; 14 nucleotides align to TRBD2. The CDR3 consists of 15 residues. Germline assignment: CDR1 SGDLS and CDR2 YYNGEE. V gave up 3 bases and J gave up 6 bases; unmatched junction bases: 2. DNA for the CDR3: TGTGCCAGCAGCGAGGGACTAGCGGGAGTCAATGAGCAGTTCTTC. Translating it yields CASSEGLAGVNEQFF.

This clonotype was recorded at least ten times. V is TRBV7-9 and J is TRBJ1-1; 7 bases agree with TRBD1. With V trimmed by 1 base and J by 6 bases, 5 bases remained unmatched. This CDR3 spans 14 amino acids. Per the germline V gene, CDR1 is SEHNR and CDR2 is FQNEAQ (reference sequence). The CDR3 sequence is CASSLETGSAEAFF. CDR3 nucleotides: TGTGCCAGCAGCTTAGAGACAGGGTCCGCTGAAGCTTTCTTT.

The chain carries TRBV7-6 and TRBJ2-1, with 14 bases identical to TRBD2. Looked up from germline, CDR1 is SGHVS and CDR2 is FNYEAQ. The CDR3 is 19 residues long. V was clipped by 1 base and J by 5 bases; unmatched bases: 10. The CDR3 spells CASSLDGTSGRKGDNEQFF. Written as DNA, the CDR3 is TGTGCCAGCAGCTTAGATGGGACTAGCGGGAGAAAGGGAGACAATGAGCAGTTCTTC.

The chain carries TRBV5-6 and TRBJ2-1; D is possibly TRBD2 (5 bases). The germline V and J ends were trimmed by 9 bases and 8 bases, with 18 bases remaining between them. This CDR3 has 13 amino acids. Germline CDR1 and CDR2: SGHDT and YYEEEE. This CDR3 is CAIGSAPGDEQFF. CDR3 in DNA: TGTGCCATCGGCTCAGCGCCCGGGGATGAGCAGTTCTTC. The whole variable domain, remainder taken from reference TRBV5-6 and TRBJ2-1, is DAGVTQSPTHLIKTRGQQVTLRCSPKSGHDTVSWYQQALGQGPQFIFQYYEEEERQRGNFPDRFSGHQFPNYSSELNVNALLLGDSALYLCAIGSAPGDEQFFGPGTRLTVL.

A few counts support this clonotype. The chain recombines TRBV9 with TRBJ2-2, with D perhaps matching TRBD1 (5 bases). There are 12 residues in the CDR3. Germline V CDR1 and CDR2: SGDLS, YYNGEE. Trimming left V 3 bases short and J 13 bases short, with 13 bases between. The DNA for the CDR3 is TGTGCCAGCAGCGGGACAACCGGCGGGCTGTTTTTT. Translating gives CASSGTTGGLFF.

In its sample, this clonotype was seen a few times. The chain employs TRBV7-2 and TRBJ2-1; D assignment may be TRBD1 or TRBD2 (6 bases each). Germline loops: CDR1 SGHTA, CDR2 FQGNSA. The V gene lost 4 bases and the J gene lost 7 bases, with 17 bases spanning the gap. This CDR3 is 15 amino acids long. The chain's CDR3 is CASSSQGGLGNEQFF. The CDR3 coding sequence is TGTGCCAGCAGCTCACAGGGAGGTTTAGGGAATGAGCAGTTCTTC.

The chain is built from TRBV12-3 or TRBV12-4 and TRBJ2-3, with a tentative D call TRBD1 (6 bases). V shed 6 bases and J shed 5 bases, with 12 bases lying between them. The CDR3 sequence is 13 residues long. As DNA, the CDR3 is TGTGCCAGCAGGGTGACAGGTTTAGATACGCAGTATTTT. Translated, it gives CASRVTGLDTQYF.

The chain has TRBV2 and TRBJ1-6, with D possibly being TRBD1 (5 bases). V lost 10 bases to trimming and J lost 0 bases, with 10 bases between them. Germline V CDR1 and CDR2: SNHLY, FYNNEI. This CDR3 is 14 amino acids long. Written as DNA, the CDR3 is TGTGCCACCGGGGCCAGCTCCTATAATTCACCCCTCCACTTT. Protein product: CATGASSYNSPLHF.

The V call is TRBV7-9, the J call TRBJ1-1; the match to TRBD1 covers 9 bases. The V gene end was trimmed by 5 bases and the J gene end by 6 bases; junction bases not matched to a gene: 13. The length of the CDR3 is 16 residues. From germline, CDR1 is SEHNR and CDR2 FQNEAQ (reference sequence). CDR3 region: CASSRLTGTGIAEAFF. The CDR3 bases are TGTGCCAGCAGCCGCCTGACCGGGACAGGGATCGCTGAAGCTTTCTTT.

This clonotype was seen only a few times. This chain uses TRBV11-1 with TRBJ2-5; no definite D call. This CDR3 has 14 residues. From germline, CDR1 is SGHAT and CDR2 FQDESV (reference sequence). V was pared by 2 bases and J by 5 bases, with 12 bases between. CDR3 region: CASSLNLNPETQYF. CDR3 DNA: TGTGCCAGCAGCTTAAATTTGAACCCGGAGACCCAGTACTTC.

The table lists this clonotype with many counts. This sequence joins TRBV5-1 and TRBJ2-3; 13 bases line up with TRBD2. CDR3 size: 16 residues. Per the germline V gene, CDR1 is SGHRS and CDR2 is YFSETQ. V was clipped by 4 bases and J by 2 bases; unmatched bases: 4. CDR3 bases: TGCGCCAGCAGCACCGGGACTAGCGGGATCACAGATACGCAGTATTTT. Translation: CASSTGTSGITDTQYF.

The chain joins TRBV12-3 or TRBV12-4 to TRBJ1-2; TRBD1 might be the D (5 bases). The ends were cut back, 5 bases at V and 2 bases at J, with 9 bases in the middle. This CDR3 spans 13 amino acids. CDR3 DNA: TGTGCCAGCAGTGTTGGGGACAACTATGGCTACACCTTC. Protein sequence: CASSVGDNYGYTF.

This chain uses TRBV20-1 with TRBJ2-1; D may correspond to TRBD1 or TRBD2 (5 bases each). Trimming removed 3 bases at V and 2 bases at J, with 11 bases between. This CDR3 has 14 residues. Germline assignment: CDR1 DFQATT and CDR2 SNEGSKA (reference sequence). In DNA, the CDR3 is TGCAGTGCTAGGGGGCCGGGGACCTACAATGAGCAGTTCTTC. The encoded protein is CSARGPGTYNEQFF.

The chain carries TRBV28 and TRBJ2-3; D possibly uses TRBD1 or TRBD2 (6 bases each). Deletions cut 7 bases from V and 9 bases from J, with 14 bases between. Germline V gives CDR1 MDHEN, CDR2 SYDVKM. The CDR3 length is 12 residues. CDR3 nucleotide sequence: TGTGCCAGCAACGCCGGAGGGGGGACGCAGTATTTT. This translates into CASNAGGGTQYF.

The chain is built from TRBV12-3 or TRBV12-4 and TRBJ2-5, with a tentative D call TRBD2 (6 bases). V was clipped by 5 bases and J by 2 bases, with 12 bases between them. CDR3 length: 14 residues. In DNA, the CDR3 is TGTGCCAGCAGTGGCCGGGGGAGACAAGAGACCCAGTACTTC. It codes for CASSGRGRQETQYF.